This TCR beta chain was sequenced during a study of cytomegalovirus exposure and HLA in healthy donors. Overall study: Early released data comprised tens of millions of unique TCRs from HLA-typed donors. General observations from the study: Presence/absence analyses supposed approximately even sequencing depth among donors. From TCR beta sequences, most subjects' HLA-A and HLA-B alleles were reportedly predicted accurately.

With regard to this clone: The antigen is not known.

The PCR was carried out with 60 Vbeta primers and 13 Jbeta primers. Sequencing was performed with immunoSEQ multiplex PCR; in TCRdb, only in-frame clones are kept and a portion is missing. The sample holds around 94,000 clones, around 84% seen once. This sequence originates from a middle-aged woman in good health and CMV-seropositive. Sequencing was carried out using PBMCs.

The CDR3 spells CASSLGGGYGYTF. DNA for the CDR3: TGTGCCAGCAGTTTGGGGGGAGGCTATGGCTACACCTTC. The rearrangement links TRBV28 to TRBJ1-2; maybe TRBD1 (5 bases). V was shortened by 3 bases and J by 4 bases, with 9 bases between the two germline ends. This CDR3 region has 13 residues. Germline CDR1 MDHEN, CDR2 SYDVKM.